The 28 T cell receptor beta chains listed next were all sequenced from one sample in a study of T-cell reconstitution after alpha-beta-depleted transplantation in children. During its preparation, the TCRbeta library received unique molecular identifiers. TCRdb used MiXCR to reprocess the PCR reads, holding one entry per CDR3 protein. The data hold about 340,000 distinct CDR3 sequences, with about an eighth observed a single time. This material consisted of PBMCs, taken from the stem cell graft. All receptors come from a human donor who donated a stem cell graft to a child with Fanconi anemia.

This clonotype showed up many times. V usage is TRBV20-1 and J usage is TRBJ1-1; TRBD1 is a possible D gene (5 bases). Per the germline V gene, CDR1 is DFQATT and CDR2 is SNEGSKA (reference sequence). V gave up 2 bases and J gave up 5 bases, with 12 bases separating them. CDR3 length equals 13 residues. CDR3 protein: CSARSGGETEAFF. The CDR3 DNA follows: TGCAGTGCTAGAAGTGGGGGGGAAACTGAAGCTTTCTTT.

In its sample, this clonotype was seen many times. The CDR3 DNA is TGTGCCAGCAGCCAGACTAGCGGCACAGATACGCAGTATTTT. As protein: CASSQTSGTDTQYF. The chain employs TRBV7-2 and TRBJ2-3; TRBD2 aligns across 8 bases. The CDR3 sequence is 14 residues long. V trimming: 5 bases; J trimming: 1 base; junction bases outside the gene matches: 2. Germline CDR1 SGHTA, CDR2 FQGNSA. The entire variable domain, with the rest obtained from reference TRBV7-2 and TRBJ2-3, is as follows: GAGVSQSPSNKVTEKGKDVELRCDPISGHTALYWYRQSLGQGLEFLIYFQGNSAPDKSGLPSDRFSAERTGGSVSTLTIQRTQQEDSAVYLCASSQTSGTDTQYFGPGTRLTVL.

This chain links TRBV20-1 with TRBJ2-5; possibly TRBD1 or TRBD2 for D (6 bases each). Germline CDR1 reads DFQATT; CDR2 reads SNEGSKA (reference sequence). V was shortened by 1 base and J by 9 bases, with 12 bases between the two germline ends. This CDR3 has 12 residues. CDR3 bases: TGCAGTGCTAGAGTATGGGGGGCCGCCCAGTACTTC. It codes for CSARVWGAAQYF.

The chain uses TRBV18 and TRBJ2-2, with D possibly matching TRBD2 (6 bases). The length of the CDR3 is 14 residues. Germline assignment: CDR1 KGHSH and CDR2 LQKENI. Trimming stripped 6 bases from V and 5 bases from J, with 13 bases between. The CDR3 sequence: CASSRGGATGELFF. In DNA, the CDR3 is TGTGCCAGCTCCCGAGGCGGGGCGACCGGGGAGCTGTTTTTT.

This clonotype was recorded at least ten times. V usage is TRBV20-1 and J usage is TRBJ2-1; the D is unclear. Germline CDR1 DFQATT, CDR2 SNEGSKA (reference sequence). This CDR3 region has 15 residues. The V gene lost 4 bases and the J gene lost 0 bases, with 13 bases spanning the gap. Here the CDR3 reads CSAKPHLSSYNEQFF. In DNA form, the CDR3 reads TGCAGTGCTAAGCCCCACTTGAGCTCCTACAATGAGCAGTTCTTC.

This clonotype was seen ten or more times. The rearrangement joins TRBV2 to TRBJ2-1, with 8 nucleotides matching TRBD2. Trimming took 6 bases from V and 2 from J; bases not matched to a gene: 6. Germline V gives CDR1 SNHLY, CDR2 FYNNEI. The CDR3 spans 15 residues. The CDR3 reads CASSTATSAYNEQFF. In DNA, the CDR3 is TGTGCCAGCAGCACGGCGACTAGCGCCTACAATGAGCAGTTCTTC.

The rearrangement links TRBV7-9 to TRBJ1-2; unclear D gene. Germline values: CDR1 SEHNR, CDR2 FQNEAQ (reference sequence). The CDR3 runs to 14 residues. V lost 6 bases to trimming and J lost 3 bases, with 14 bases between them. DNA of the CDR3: TGTGCCAGCAGACCCGGGGAGAGTGACTATGGCTACACCTTC. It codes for CASRPGESDYGYTF.

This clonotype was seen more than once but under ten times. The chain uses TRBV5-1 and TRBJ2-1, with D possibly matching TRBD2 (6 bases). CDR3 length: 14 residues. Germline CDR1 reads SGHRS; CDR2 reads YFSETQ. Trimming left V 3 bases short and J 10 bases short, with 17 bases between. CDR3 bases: TGCGCCAGCAGCTCCGATGGGGGTGCGGGGGAGCAGTTCTTC. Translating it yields CASSSDGGAGEQFF.

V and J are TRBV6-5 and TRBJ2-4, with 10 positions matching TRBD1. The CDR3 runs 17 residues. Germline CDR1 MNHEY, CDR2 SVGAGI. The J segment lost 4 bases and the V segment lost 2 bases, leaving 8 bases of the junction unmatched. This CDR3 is CASSYTRDRGRKNIQYF. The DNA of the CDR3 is TGTGCCAGCAGTTACACTAGGGACAGGGGCCGGAAAAACATTCAGTACTTC.

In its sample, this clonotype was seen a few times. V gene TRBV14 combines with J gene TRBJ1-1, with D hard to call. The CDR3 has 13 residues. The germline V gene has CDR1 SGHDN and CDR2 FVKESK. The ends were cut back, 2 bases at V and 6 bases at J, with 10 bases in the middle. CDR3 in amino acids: CASSQRVISEAFF. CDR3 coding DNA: TGTGCCAGCAGCCAACGGGTGATTTCTGAAGCTTTCTTT.

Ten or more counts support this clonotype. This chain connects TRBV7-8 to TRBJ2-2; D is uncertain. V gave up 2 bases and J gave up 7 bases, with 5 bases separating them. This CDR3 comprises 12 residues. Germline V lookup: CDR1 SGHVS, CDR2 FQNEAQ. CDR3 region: CASSLSGGELFF. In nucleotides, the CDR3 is TGTGCCAGCAGCTTATCCGGCGGGGAGCTGTTTTTT.

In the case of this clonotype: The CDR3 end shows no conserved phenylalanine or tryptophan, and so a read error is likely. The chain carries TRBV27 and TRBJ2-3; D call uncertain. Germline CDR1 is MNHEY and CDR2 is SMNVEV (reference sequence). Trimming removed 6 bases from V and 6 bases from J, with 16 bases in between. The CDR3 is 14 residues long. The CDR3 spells CASSTRSAADTQYY. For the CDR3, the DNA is TGTGCCAGCAGCACAAGGAGTGCGGCCGATACGCAGTATTAT.

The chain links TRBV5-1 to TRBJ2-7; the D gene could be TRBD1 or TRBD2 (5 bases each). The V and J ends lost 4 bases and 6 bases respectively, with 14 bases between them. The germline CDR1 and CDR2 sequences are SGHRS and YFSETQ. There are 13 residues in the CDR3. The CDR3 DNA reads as TGCGCCAGCAGCCTAGGTTCAGGGACCGAGCAGTACTTC. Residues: CASSLGSGTEQYF.

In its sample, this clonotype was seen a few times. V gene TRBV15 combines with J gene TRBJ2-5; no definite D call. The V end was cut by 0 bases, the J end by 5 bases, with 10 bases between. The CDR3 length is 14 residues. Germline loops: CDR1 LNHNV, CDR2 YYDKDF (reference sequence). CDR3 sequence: CATSRDVGFETQYF. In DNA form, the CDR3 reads TGTGCCACCAGCAGAGATGTTGGCTTCGAGACCCAGTACTTC.

CDR3 sequence: CASSLAGGSSPLHF. CDR3 sequence (DNA): TGTGCCAGCAGCCTGGCAGGGGGTAGTTCACCCCTCCACTTT. The chain combines TRBV6-1 with TRBJ1-6; TRBD1 matches at 7 bases. The V segment lost 6 bases and the J segment 9 bases; nucleotides outside the gene matches: 8. The CDR3 totals 14 residues. Germline lookup yields CDR1 MNHNS and CDR2 SASEGT.

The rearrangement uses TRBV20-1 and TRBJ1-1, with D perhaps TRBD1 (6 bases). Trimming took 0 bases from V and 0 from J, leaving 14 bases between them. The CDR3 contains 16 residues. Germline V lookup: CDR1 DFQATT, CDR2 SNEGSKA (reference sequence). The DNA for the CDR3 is TGCAGTGCTAGAGATACCAGGGGTTTTTTGAACACTGAAGCTTTCTTT. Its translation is CSARDTRGFLNTEAFF.

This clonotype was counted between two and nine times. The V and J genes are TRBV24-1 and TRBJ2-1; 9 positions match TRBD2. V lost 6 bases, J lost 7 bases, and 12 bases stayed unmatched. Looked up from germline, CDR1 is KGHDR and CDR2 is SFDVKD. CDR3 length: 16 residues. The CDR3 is CATSQAGGSRGNEQFF. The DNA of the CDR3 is TGTGCCACCAGTCAAGCGGGGGGCTCGCGAGGGAATGAGCAGTTCTTC.

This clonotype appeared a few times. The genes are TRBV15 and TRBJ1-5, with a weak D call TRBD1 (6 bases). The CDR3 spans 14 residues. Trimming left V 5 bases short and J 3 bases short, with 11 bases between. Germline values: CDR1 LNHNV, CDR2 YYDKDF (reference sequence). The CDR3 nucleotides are TGTGCCACCAGCTTACAGGGTTCCAATCAGCCCCAGCATTTT. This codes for CATSLQGSNQPQHF.

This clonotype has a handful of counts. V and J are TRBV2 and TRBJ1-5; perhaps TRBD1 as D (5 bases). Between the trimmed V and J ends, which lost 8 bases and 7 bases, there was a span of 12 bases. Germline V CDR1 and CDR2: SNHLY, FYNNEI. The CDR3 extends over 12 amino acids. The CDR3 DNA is TGTGCCAGCGGAGGGGAGGTGCAGCCCCAGCATTTT. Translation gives CASGGEVQPQHF.

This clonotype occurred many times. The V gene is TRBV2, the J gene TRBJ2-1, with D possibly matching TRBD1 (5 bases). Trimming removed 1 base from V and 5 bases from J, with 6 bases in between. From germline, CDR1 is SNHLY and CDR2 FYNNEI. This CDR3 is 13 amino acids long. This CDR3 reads CASSEGGHNEQFF. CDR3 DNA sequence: TGTGCCAGCAGTGAAGGGGGCCACAATGAGCAGTTCTTC.

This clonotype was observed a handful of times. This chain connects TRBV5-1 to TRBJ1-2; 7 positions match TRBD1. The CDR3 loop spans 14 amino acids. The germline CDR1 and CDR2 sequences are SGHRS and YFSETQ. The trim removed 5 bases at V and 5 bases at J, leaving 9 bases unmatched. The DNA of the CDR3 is TGCGCCAGCAGTCGTGGACAGGTCGGGTATGGCTACACCTTC. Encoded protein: CASSRGQVGYGYTF. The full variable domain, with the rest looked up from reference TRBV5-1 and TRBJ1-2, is KAGVTQTPRYLIKTRGQQVTLSCSPISGHRSVSWYQQTPGQGLQFLFEYFSETQRNKGNFPGRFSGRQFSNSRSEMNVSTLELGDSALYLCASSRGQVGYGYTFGSGTRLTVV.

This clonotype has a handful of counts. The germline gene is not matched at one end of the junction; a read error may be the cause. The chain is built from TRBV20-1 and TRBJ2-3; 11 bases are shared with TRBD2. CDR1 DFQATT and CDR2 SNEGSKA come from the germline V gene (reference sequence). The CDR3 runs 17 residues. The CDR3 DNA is TGCTGTGCTGCGTGGCTAGCGGGGGGCCCTAGCACAGATACGCAGTATTTT. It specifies CCAAWLAGGPSTDTQYF.

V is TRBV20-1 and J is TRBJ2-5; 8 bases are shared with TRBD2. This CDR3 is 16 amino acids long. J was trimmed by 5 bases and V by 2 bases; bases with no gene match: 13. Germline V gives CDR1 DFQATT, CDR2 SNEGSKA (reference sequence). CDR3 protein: CSARPVRGGHRETQYF. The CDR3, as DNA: TGCAGTGCTAGACCAGTTCGCGGGGGGCATCGGGAGACCCAGTACTTC.

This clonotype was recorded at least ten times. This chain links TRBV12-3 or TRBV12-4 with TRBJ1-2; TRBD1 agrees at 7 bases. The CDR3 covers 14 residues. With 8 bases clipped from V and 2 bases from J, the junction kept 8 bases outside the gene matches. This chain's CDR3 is CASLRGGANYGYTF. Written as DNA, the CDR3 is TGTGCCAGCCTACGAGGGGGCGCGAACTATGGCTACACCTTC.

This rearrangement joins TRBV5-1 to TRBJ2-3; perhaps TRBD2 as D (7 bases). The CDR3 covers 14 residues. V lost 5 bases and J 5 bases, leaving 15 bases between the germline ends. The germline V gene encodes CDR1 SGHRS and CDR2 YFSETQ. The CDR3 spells CASSPRGAGDTQYF. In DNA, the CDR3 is TGCGCCAGCAGTCCCCGGGGGGCCGGAGATACGCAGTATTTT.

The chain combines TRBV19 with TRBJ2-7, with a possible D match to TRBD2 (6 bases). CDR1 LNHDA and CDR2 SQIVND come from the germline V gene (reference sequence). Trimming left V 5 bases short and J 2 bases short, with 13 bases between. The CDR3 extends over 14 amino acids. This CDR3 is CASSAEEGTYEQYF. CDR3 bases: TGTGCCAGTAGTGCAGAGGAGGGGACCTACGAGCAGTACTTC.

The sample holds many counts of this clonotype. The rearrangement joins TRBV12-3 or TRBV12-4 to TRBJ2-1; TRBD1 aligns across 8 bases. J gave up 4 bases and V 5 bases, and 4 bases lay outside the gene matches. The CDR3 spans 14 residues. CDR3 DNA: TGTGCCAGCAGTCGACAGGGGACTTACAATGAGCAGTTCTTC. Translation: CASSRQGTYNEQFF.

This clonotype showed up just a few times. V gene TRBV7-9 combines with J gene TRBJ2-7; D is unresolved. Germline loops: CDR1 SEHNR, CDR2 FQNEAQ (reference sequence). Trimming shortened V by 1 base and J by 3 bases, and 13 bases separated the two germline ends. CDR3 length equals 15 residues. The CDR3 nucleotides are TGTGCCAGCAGCTTAGTCCCAGCGTGGATCTACGAGCAGTACTTC. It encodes CASSLVPAWIYEQYF.